These 20 T cell receptor beta chains came from one sample sequenced in a study of T cells in Graves' hyperthyroidism and ophthalmopathy. RNA transcripts yielded amplified TCR beta CDR3 regions. Using the HTBI primer set, a first-round RT-PCR was run on the TCR CDR3. TCRdb analysed the multiplex PCR reads with MiXCR anew, one entry per CDR3 protein. The table includes hundreds of thousands of distinct CDR3 sequences, roughly 14% detected once. What was sequenced was blood. The receptor set was obtained from a man between 18 and 35 years old with Graves' ophthalmopathy.

The chain recombines TRBV6-1 with TRBJ2-1; the D is unclear. Germline lookup yields CDR1 MNHNS and CDR2 SASEGT. With 10 bases removed from V and 4 bases from J, the gap between germline ends came to 8 bases. CDR3 length: 11 residues. This CDR3 reads CATPRYNEQFF. The CDR3 coding sequence is TGTGCCACTCCTAGATACAATGAGCAGTTCTTC.

A few counts support this clonotype. CDR3 nucleotide sequence: TGTGCCACCAGCAGAGATGCCGGGAATTGGCCCCCCCAGCATTTT. Amino acid sequence: CATSRDAGNWPPQHF. The V gene is TRBV15, the J gene TRBJ1-5; D not certain. From germline, CDR1 is LNHNV and CDR2 YYDKDF (reference sequence). Trimming took off 0 bases at V and 10 bases at J, with 16 bases between the two ends. The length of the CDR3 is 15 residues.

This clonotype was counted only a few times. The chain employs TRBV9 and TRBJ2-5; 14 positions agree with TRBD2. The germline gives CDR1 SGDLS, CDR2 YYNGEE. This CDR3 comprises 18 residues. The V segment lost 0 bases and the J segment 1 base; nucleotides outside the gene matches: 5. The CDR3: CASSVGGGLAGGQETQYF. The DNA of the CDR3 is TGTGCCAGCAGCGTAGGAGGTGGACTAGCGGGGGGCCAAGAGACCCAGTACTTC. Filled out from reference TRBV9 and TRBJ2-5, the complete variable domain reads DSGVTQTPKHLITATGQRVTLRCSPRSGDLSVYWYQQSLDQGLQFLIQYYNGEERAKGNILERFSAQQFPDLHSELNLSSLELGDSALYFCASSVGGGLAGGQETQYFGPGTRLLVL.

This clonotype was counted at least ten times. The CDR3 here is CASTRTSGGGEQFF. Written as DNA, the CDR3 is TGTGCCAGCACCCGTACGAGCGGGGGGGGCGAGCAGTTCTTC. V and J are TRBV9 and TRBJ2-1; 10 bases are a match to TRBD2. The germline CDR1 and CDR2 sequences are SGDLS and YYNGEE. The CDR3 sequence is 14 residues long. Trimming removed 6 bases from V and 10 bases from J; junction bases left unmatched: 10.

This clonotype was seen a handful of times. The V gene is TRBV27, the J gene TRBJ2-7, with a weak D call TRBD1 (6 bases). CDR3 length: 13 residues. Deletions cut 3 bases from V and 3 bases from J, with 9 bases between. Germline V gene sequence: CDR1 MNHEY, CDR2 SMNVEV (reference sequence). The CDR3 loop is CASSFRRGYEQYF. The CDR3 coding sequence is TGTGCCAGCAGTTTCCGCAGGGGCTACGAGCAGTACTTC.

The chain carries TRBV7-9 and TRBJ1-4; TRBD1 matches at 7 bases. The CDR3 has 16 residues. Looked up from germline, CDR1 is SEHNR and CDR2 is FQNEAQ (reference sequence). With 7 bases clipped from V and 10 bases from J, the junction kept 18 bases outside the gene matches. CDR3 loop: CASTTDKDRRLRKLFF. The CDR3 region has the DNA TGTGCCAGCACCACGGATAAGGACAGGCGCCTCAGAAAACTGTTTTTT.

The chain couples TRBV5-1 to TRBJ2-2; 9 positions agree with TRBD1. CDR3 length: 15 residues. The V gene end was trimmed by 5 bases and the J gene end by 7 bases; junction bases not matched to a gene: 9. Germline loops: CDR1 SGHRS, CDR2 YFSETQ. Here the CDR3 reads CASSSGQGVIGELFF. In DNA form, the CDR3 reads TGCGCCAGCAGTTCGGGACAGGGCGTTATCGGGGAGCTGTTTTTT.

This clonotype was counted ten times or more. The chain carries TRBV20-1 and TRBJ1-2; no clear D. The CDR3 spans 15 residues. The V gene lost 5 bases and the J gene lost 2 bases, with 18 bases spanning the gap. Germline assignment: CDR1 DFQATT and CDR2 SNEGSKA (reference sequence). CDR3 in amino acids: CSARQPGTVNYGYTF. The CDR3 DNA follows: TGCAGTGCTCGCCAGCCCGGAACAGTAAACTATGGCTACACCTTC.

This sequence joins TRBV18 and TRBJ2-1, with unresolved D. Germline lookup yields CDR1 KGHSH and CDR2 LQKENI. This CDR3 region has 12 residues. The germline V and J ends were trimmed by 0 bases and 9 bases, with 6 bases remaining between them. CDR3 bases: TGTGCCAGCTCACCACCCGTGCCTGAGCAGTTCTTC. Amino acid sequence: CASSPPVPEQFF.

This clonotype was counted many times. V usage is TRBV12-3 or TRBV12-4 and J usage is TRBJ1-1; tentative D call: TRBD1 (6 bases). The V end lost 7 bases, the J end lost 1 base, and 13 bases lay between the germline ends. CDR3 length: 14 amino acids. CDR3 sequence: CASTAGVGNTEAFF. The CDR3 bases are TGTGCCAGCACAGCAGGGGTAGGGAACACTGAAGCTTTCTTT.

This clonotype was picked up a small number of times. The V gene is TRBV5-4, the J gene TRBJ1-1; D possibly corresponds to TRBD1 (6 bases). Germline V gene data show CDR1 as SGHNT and CDR2 as YYREEE (reference sequence). Trimming left V 5 bases short and J 5 bases short, with 13 bases between. The CDR3 contains 13 residues. CDR3 sequence reads: CASRGQPGTEAFF. The CDR3 nucleotides are TGTGCCAGCAGAGGACAGCCGGGAACTGAAGCTTTCTTT.

This clonotype has at least ten counts. The chain links TRBV30 to TRBJ1-5; 7 positions match TRBD1. CDR1 and CDR2 from the germline V gene are GTSNPN and SVGIG (reference sequence). With 5 bases clipped from V and 5 bases from J, the junction kept 6 bases outside the gene matches. This CDR3 is built from 13 residues. The CDR3: CAWSRGEDQPQHF. As DNA, the CDR3 is TGTGCCTGGTCCAGGGGGGAAGATCAGCCCCAGCATTTT. Complete variable domain (other parts from reference TRBV30 and TRBJ1-5): SQTIHQWPATLVQPVGSPLSLECTVEGTSNPNLYWYRQAAGRGLQLLFYSVGIGQISSEVPQNLSASRPQDRQFILSSKKLLLSDSGFYLCAWSRGEDQPQHFGDGTRLSIL.

This clonotype was detected ten times or more. The V gene is TRBV20-1, the J gene TRBJ2-4; 11 bases agree with TRBD2. The CDR3 consists of 15 residues. Germline values: CDR1 DFQATT, CDR2 SNEGSKA (reference sequence). V lost 0 bases to trimming and J lost 4 bases; unmatched junction nucleotides: 2. Here the CDR3 DNA reads TGCAGTGCTAGAGACGGGACTAGCGGTAAAAACATTCAGTACTTC. As protein: CSARDGTSGKNIQYF.

This clonotype was detected many times. The chain carries TRBV2 and TRBJ2-7; 12 bases map to TRBD2. The V gene's germline CDR1 is SNHLY and CDR2 FYNNEI. The CDR3 length is 15 residues. With 5 bases clipped from V and 5 bases from J, the junction kept 7 bases outside the gene matches. CDR3 nucleotides: TGTGCCAGCAGTCCTAAGACTAGCGGGAGCCACGAGCAGTACTTC. Protein: CASSPKTSGSHEQYF.

In this sample, this clonotype turned up many times. The genes are TRBV7-8 and TRBJ2-5; TRBD1 matches 7 bases. Looked up from germline, CDR1 is SGHVS and CDR2 is FQNEAQ. This CDR3 has 14 amino acids. V trimming: 5 bases; J trimming: 2 bases; junction bases outside the gene matches: 5. The CDR3 DNA sequence: TGTGCCAGCAGCCAGGGACAGCCTCAAGAGACCCAGTACTTC. It encodes CASSQGQPQETQYF.

This clonotype has only a few counts. The J gene is TRBJ2-2, the V gene TRBV15, with D maybe TRBD1 (6 bases). Trimming removed 6 bases at V and 4 bases at J, with 12 bases between. CDR1 is LNHNV, CDR2 YYDKDF, per germline (reference sequence). This CDR3 region has 14 residues. The CDR3 sequence is CATRQGPSTGELFF. As DNA, the CDR3 is TGTGCCACCAGACAGGGCCCTAGCACCGGGGAGCTGTTTTTT.

The chain links TRBV5-6 to TRBJ1-5; D might be TRBD1 (6 bases). The CDR3 length is 16 residues. V lost 4 bases and J 4 bases, leaving 18 bases between the germline ends. Germline V gene data show CDR1 as SGHDT and CDR2 as YYEEEE. CDR3 nucleotide sequence: TGTGCCAGCAGCCCGATTTCCCAGGGGCCTAATCAGCCCCAGCATTTT. Amino acid sequence: CASSPISQGPNQPQHF.

The chain recombines TRBV24-1 with TRBJ2-5, with 8 bases identical to TRBD2. Germline V gene lookup returns CDR1 KGHDR and CDR2 SFDVKD. CDR3 length equals 16 residues. The V segment lost 4 bases and the J segment 4 bases; nucleotides outside the gene matches: 10. CDR3 in DNA: TGTGCCACCAGTGACTCCCCGGGACTAGGTAGAGAGACCCAGTACTTC. It codes for CATSDSPGLGRETQYF.

In this sample, this clonotype turned up many times. The chain links TRBV11-2 to TRBJ2-5; the D is unclear. CDR3 size: 13 residues. The germline CDR1 and CDR2 sequences are SGHAT and FQNNGV. V gave up 2 bases and J gave up 5 bases, with 9 bases separating them. The CDR3 DNA is TGTGCCAGCAGCTTAAACTTGGGTGAGACCCAGTACTTC. Translating it yields CASSLNLGETQYF. Combining the CDR3 with reference TRBV11-2 and TRBJ2-5 gives the whole variable domain EAGVAQSPRYKIIEKRQSVAFWCNPISGHATLYWYQQILGQGPKLLIQFQNNGVVDDSQLPKDRFSAERLKGVDSTLKIQPAKLEDSAVYLCASSLNLGETQYFGPGTRLLVL.

On this clonotype itself: An end of the junction does not agree with germline; a read error may underlie this. The chain uses TRBV7-3 and TRBJ2-1, with 8 bases identical to TRBD2. Looked up from germline, CDR1 is SGHTA and CDR2 is FQGTGA. The CDR3 sequence is 16 residues long. The CDR3 spells CASSRPGLDSYNEQFF. The CDR3 DNA reads as TGCGCCAGCAGCCGCCCGGGACTAGATTCCTACAATGAGCAGTTCTTC.